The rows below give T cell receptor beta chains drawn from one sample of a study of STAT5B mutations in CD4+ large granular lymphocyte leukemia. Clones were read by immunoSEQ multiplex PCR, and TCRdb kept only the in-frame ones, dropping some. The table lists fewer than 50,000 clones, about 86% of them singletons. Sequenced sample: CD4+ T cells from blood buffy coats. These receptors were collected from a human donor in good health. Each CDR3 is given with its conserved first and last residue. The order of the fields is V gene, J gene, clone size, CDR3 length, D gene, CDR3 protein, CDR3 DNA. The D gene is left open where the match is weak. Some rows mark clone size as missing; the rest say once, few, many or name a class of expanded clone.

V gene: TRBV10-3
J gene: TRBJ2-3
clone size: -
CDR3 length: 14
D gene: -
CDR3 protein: CATARNSGSDTQYF
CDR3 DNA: TGTGCCACCGCACGTAATAGCGGTTCAGATACGCAGTATTTT

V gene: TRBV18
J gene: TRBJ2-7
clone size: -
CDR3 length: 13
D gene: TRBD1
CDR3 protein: CASSRQGNHEQYF
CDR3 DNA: TGTGCCAGCTCTCGACAGGGGAACCACGAGCAGTACTTC

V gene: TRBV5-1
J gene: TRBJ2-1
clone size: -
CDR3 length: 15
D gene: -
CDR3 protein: CASSSGTNSYNEQFF
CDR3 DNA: TGCGCCAGCAGCTCCGGGACAAACTCCTACAATGAGCAGTTCTTC

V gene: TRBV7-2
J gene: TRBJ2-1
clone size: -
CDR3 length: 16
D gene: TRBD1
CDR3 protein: CASSVGVGTGLNEQFF
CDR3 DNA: TGTGCCAGCAGCGTAGGGGTTGGGACAGGGCTCAATGAGCAGTTCTTC

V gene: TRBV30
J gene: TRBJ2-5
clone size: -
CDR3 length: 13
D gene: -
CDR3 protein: CAWSDQGLETQYF
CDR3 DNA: TGTGCCTGGAGCGATCAAGGGCTGGAGACCCAGTACTTC

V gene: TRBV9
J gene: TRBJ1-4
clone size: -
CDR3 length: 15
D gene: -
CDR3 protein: CASSVGDRSFEKLFF
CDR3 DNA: TGTGCCAGCAGCGTCGGTGACAGAAGTTTTGAAAAACTGTTTTTT

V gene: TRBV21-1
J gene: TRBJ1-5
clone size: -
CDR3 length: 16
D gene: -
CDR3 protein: CASSKNCGWVVMPQHF
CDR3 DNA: TGTGCCAGCAGCAAAAACTGTGGTTGGGTGGTGATGCCCCAGCATTTT

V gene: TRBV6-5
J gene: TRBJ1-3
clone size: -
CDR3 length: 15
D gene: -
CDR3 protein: CASSYDRGTGNTIYF
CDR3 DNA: TGTGCCAGCAGTTACGACCGAGGGACAGGAAACACCATATATTTT

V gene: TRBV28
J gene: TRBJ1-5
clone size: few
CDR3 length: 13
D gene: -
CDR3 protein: CASLRAPNQPQHF
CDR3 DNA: TGTGCCAGCCTCCGGGCCCCCAATCAGCCCCAGCATTTT

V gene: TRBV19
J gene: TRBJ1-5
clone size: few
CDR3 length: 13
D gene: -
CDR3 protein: CASSIRINQPQHF
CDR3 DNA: TGTGCCAGTAGTATCAGGATAAATCAGCCCCAGCATTTT

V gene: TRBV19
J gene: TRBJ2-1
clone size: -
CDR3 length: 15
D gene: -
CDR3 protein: CASSADRVAGNEQFF
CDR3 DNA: TGTGCCAGTAGTGCAGACAGGGTAGCGGGCAATGAGCAGTTCTTC

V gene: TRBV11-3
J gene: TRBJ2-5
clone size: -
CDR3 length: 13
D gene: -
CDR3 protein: CASSLLGGETQYF
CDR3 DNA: TGTGCCAGCAGCTTACTAGGGGGAGAGACCCAGTACTTC

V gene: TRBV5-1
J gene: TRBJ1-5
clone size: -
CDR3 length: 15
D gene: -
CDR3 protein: CASSWNSESGQPQHF
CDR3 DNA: TGCGCCAGCAGCTGGAACAGCGAGTCGGGTCAGCCCCAGCATTTT

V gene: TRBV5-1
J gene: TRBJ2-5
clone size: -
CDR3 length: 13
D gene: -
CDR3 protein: CASSHRDRETQYF
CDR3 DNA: TGCGCCAGCAGCCACCGGGACCGAGAGACCCAGTACTTC

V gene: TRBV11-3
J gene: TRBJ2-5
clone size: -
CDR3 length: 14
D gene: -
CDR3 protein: CASSLGGTQETQYF
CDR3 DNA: TGTGCCAGCAGCTTAGGGGGGACTCAAGAGACCCAGTACTTC

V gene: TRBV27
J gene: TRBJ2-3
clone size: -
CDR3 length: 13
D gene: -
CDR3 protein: CASSLLAENTQYF
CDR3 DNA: TGTGCCAGCAGTTTATTGGCGGAGAATACGCAGTATTTT

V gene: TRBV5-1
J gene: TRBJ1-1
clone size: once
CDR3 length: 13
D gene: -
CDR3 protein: CASSLTGNTEAFF
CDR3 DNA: TGCGCCAGCAGCCTAACAGGGAACACTGAAGCTTTCTTT

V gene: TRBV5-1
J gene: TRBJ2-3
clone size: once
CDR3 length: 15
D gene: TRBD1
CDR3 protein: CASSRGQGPTDTQYF
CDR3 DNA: TGCGCCAGCAGCCGGGGACAGGGGCCCACAGATACGCAGTATTTT

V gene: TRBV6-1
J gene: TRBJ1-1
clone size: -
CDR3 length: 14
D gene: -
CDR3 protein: CASSEGGGNTEAFF
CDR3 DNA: TGTGCCAGCAGTGAAGGGGGGGGGAACACTGAAGCTTTCTTT

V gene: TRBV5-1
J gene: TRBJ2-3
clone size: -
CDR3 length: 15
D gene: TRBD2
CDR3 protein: CASSGRTSGGNTQYF
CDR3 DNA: TGCGCCAGCAGCGGAAGGACTAGCGGGGGAAATACGCAGTATTTT

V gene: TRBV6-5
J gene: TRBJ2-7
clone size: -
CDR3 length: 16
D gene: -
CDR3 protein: CASSYRQSMSSYEQYF
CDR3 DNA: TGTGCCAGCAGTTACCGACAGTCAATGAGTTCCTACGAGCAGTACTTC

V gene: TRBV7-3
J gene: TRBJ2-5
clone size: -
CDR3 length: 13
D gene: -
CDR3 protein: CASSLEWGETQYF
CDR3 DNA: TGTGCCAGCAGCCTGGAATGGGGAGAGACCCAGTACTTC

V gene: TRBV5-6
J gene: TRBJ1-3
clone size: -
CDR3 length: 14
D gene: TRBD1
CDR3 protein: CASSFMGQGNTIYF
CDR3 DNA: TGTGCCAGCAGCTTTATGGGACAGGGAAACACCATATATTTT

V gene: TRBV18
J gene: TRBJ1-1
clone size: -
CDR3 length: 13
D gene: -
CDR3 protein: CASSPNPHTEAFF
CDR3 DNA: TGTGCCAGCTCACCAAACCCCCACACTGAAGCTTTCTTT

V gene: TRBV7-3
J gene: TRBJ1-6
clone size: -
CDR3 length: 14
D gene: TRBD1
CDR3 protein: CASSSGQGNSPLHF
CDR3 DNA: TGTGCCAGCAGCTCGGGACAGGGTAATTCACCCCTCCACTTT

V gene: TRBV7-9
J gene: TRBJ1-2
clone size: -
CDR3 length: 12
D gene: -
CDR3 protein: CASSGLGYGYTF
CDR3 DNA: TGTGCCAGCAGCGGCCTCGGCTATGGCTACACCTTC

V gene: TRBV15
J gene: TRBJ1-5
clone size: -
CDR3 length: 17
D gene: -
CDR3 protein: CATSRDRNRRSNQPQHF
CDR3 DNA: TGTGCCACCAGCAGAGATCGTAACAGGAGGAGCAATCAGCCCCAGCATTTT

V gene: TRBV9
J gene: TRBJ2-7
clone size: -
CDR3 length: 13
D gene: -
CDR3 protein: CASSGGPLYEQYF
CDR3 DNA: TGTGCCAGCAGCGGGGGACCCCTCTACGAGCAGTACTTC

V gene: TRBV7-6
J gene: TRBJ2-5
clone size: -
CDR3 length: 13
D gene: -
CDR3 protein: CASSLTSLETQYF
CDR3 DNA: TGTGCCAGCAGCTTAACCAGCCTAGAGACCCAGTACTTC

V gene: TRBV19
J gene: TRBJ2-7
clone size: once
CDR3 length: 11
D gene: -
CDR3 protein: CATSAPYEQYF
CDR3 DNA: TGTGCCACATCCGCCCCGTACGAGCAGTACTTC

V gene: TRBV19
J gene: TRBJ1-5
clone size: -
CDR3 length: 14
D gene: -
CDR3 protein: CASSIQVGDEPQHF
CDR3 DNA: TGTGCCAGTAGTATACAGGTTGGGGATGAACCCCAGCATTTT

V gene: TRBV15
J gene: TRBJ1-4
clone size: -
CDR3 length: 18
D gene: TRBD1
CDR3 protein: CATSREVKDRGGNEKLFF
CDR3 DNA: TGTGCCACCAGCAGAGAGGTCAAGGACAGGGGAGGTAATGAAAAACTGTTTTTT

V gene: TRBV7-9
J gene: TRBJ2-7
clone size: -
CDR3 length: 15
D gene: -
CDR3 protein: CASSLRTENSYEQYF
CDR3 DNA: TGTGCCAGCAGCTTAAGGACGGAAAATTCCTACGAGCAGTACTTC

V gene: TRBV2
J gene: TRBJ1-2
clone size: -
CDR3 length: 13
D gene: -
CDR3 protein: CASSVQGNYGYTF
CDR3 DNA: TGTGCCAGCAGTGTCCAGGGAAACTATGGCTACACCTTC

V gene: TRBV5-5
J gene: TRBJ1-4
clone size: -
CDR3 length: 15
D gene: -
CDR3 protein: CASSLSDMTNEKLFF
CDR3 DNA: TGTGCCAGCAGCTTATCGGACATGACTAATGAAAAACTGTTTTTT

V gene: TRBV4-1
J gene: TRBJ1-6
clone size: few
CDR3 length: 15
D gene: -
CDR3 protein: CASSQGTGYNSPLHF
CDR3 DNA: TGCGCCAGCAGCCAAGGGACGGGTTATAATTCACCCCTCCACTTT

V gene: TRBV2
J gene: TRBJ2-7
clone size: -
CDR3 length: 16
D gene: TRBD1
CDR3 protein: CASSNTPGQGSYEQYF
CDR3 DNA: TGTGCCAGCAGTAATACTCCGGGACAGGGCTCCTACGAGCAGTACTTC

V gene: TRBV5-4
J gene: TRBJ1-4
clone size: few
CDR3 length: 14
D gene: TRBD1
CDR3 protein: CASSLKTGDEKLFF
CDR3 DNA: TGTGCCAGCAGCTTAAAGACAGGGGATGAAAAACTGTTTTTT

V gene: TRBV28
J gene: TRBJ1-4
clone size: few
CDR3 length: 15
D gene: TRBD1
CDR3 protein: CASSLATGLNEKLFF
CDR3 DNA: TGTGCCAGCAGTCTCGCGACAGGGCTGAATGAAAAACTGTTTTTT

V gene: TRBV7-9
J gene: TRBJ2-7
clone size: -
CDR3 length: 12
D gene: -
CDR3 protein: CASSFGGTEQYF
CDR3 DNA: TGTGCCAGCAGCTTCGGGGGCACCGAGCAGTACTTC

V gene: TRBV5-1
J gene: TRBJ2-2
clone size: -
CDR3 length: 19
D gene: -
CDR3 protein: CASSLGWSREVGDTGELFF
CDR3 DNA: TGCGCCAGCAGCTTGGGCTGGTCGCGAGAGGTGGGGGACACCGGGGAGCTGTTTTTT

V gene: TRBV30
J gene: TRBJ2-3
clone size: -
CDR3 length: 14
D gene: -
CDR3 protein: CAWSRGAQLDTQYF
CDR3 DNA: TGTGCCTGGAGTCGAGGGGCCCAATTGGATACGCAGTATTTT

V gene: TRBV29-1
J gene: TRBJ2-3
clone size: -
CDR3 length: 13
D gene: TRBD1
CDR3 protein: CSGDRGGTDTQYF
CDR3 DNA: TGCAGCGGGGACAGGGGTGGCACAGATACGCAGTATTTT